This entry concerns a single T cell receptor (beta chain). These data are taken from a study of T cell responses to AZD1222 COVID-19 vaccine. Assay used: immunoSEQ multiplex PCR; TCRdb lists only in-frame clones, some missing. The data hold about 120,000 clones, with roughly nine tenths observed a single time. This CDR3 comprises 11 residues. Trimming took off 0 bases at V and 4 bases at J, with 0 bases between the two ends. Germline CDR1 reads SGDLS; CDR2 reads YYNGEE. Sequences were derived from peripheral blood, sampled on day 0 of AZD1222 vaccination. J is TRBJ2-3 and V is TRBV9, with no clear D. This sequence originates from an adult in good health. CDR3 in DNA: TGTGCCAGCAGCGTAGCAGATACGCAGTATTTT. This translates into CASSVADTQYF.